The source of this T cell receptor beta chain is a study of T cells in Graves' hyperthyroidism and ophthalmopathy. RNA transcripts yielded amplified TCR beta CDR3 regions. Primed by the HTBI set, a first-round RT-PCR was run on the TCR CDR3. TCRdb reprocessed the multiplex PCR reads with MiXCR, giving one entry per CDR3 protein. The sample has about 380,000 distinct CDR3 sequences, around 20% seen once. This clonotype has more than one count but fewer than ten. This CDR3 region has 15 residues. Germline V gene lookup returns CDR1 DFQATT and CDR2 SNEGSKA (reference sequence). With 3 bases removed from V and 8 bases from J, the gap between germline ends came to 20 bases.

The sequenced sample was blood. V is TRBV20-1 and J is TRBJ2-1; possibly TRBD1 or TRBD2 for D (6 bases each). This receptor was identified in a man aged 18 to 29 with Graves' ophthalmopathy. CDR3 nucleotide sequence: TGCAGTGCTAGTACGGGGGCAGGGAACATGGATGAGCAGTTCTTC. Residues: CSASTGAGNMDEQFF.